This T cell receptor (beta chain) was sequenced in a study of T cells in Graves' hyperthyroidism and ophthalmopathy. Study conclusions and caveats: Ophthalmopathy, as predicted by the model, came a median 6.5 months after the prediction.

Amplified TCR beta CDR3 regions derived from RNA transcripts. First-round RT-PCR with HTBI primers amplified the TCR CDR3 region. TCRdb fed the multiplex PCR reads into MiXCR, producing one record per CDR3 protein. This table has approximately 200,000 distinct CDR3 sequences, about 17% appearing once. V lost 3 bases, J lost 11 bases, and 10 bases lay in between. The CDR3 has 11 residues. In this sample, this clonotype turned up many times. Its antigen is not identified. The chain links TRBV12-3 or TRBV12-4 to TRBJ1-1, with D hard to call. Input material: blood. The source is a man in his forties with Graves' hyperthyroidism. In DNA form, the CDR3 reads TGTGCCAGCAGTTTGGACCTACGGGCTTTCTTT. Protein: CASSLDLRAFF.